This T cell receptor (beta chain) was observed in a study of CD8 T cells in Susac syndrome. The multiple sclerosis control group comprised treatment-naive patients with stable or active relapsing-remitting disease. Bulk CD8+ and CD4+ cells came from magnetic negative isolation; CD8+ TEMRA by FACS. Random hexamers primed reverse transcription of about 0.45 to 1 ug RNA. TCRdb redid the calling of the immunoSEQ multiplex PCR reads with MiXCR, one entry per CDR3 protein. This table has about 150,000 distinct CDR3 sequences, approximately 93% appearing once. The germline gives CDR1 SNHLY, CDR2 FYNNEI. V was trimmed by 6 bases and J by 2 bases, leaving 10 bases between them. This CDR3 has 14 amino acids.

This clonotype was obtained from a human donor with multiple sclerosis. Sample: CD4+ T cells from PBMCs. The gene calls are TRBV2 and TRBJ2-2; a weak D match, TRBD2 (5 bases). CDR3 sequence reads: CASSREINTGELFF. The CDR3, as DNA: TGTGCCAGCAGCCGGGAAATTAACACCGGGGAGCTGTTTTTT.